These T cell receptor beta chains were read from a single sample in a study of graft-versus-host responses after intestinal transplantation. The data were produced by immunoSEQ multiplex PCR, yet TCRdb's version contains in-frame clones alone and is incomplete. The table includes about 86,000 clones, about 88% detected once. The antigens these receptors bind are not known. This material consisted of unstimulated CD4+ T cells sorted from spleen or lymph node cells, taken before transplant. All receptors derive from a human donor who was the organ donor for an intestinal transplant. Each CDR3 is given with its conserved first and last residue.

TRBV19	CASSIRQEEGYTF
TRBV19	CASRDRGDKDTQYF
TRBV5-1	CASSPGSPYGYTF
TRBV18	CASSPGQGNYGYTF
TRBV19	CASSIAGGSYEQYF
TRBV28	CATPLSGTGNTNYGYTF
TRBV11-1	CASSVDRGRGSYEQYF
TRBV11-3	CASSLDVPSGGSDTQYF
TRBV10-3	CALARGGGSYEQYF
TRBV5-3	CARSWDPGQGCEQYF
TRBV5-1	CASSFVGGIQETQYF
TRBV18	CASADSRQETQYF
TRBV5-1	CASSFDSEYGYTF
TRBV5-6	CASSLWGPSSGANVLTF
TRBV5-4	CASSRRTGRFDTQYF
TRBV7-9	CASSPGQGLLFFF
TRBV5-1	CASRDMNTEAFF
TRBV7-3	CASSKTGNAASGANVLTF
TRBV27	CASGSGNSNQPQHF
TRBV28	CASSGYRDSQPNEQFF
TRBV4-1	CASSQVSGGAPRSYNEQFF
TRBV7-2	CASSFGGRGPHTEAFF
TRBV18	CASSPRRGQGSTDTQYF
TRBV6-5	CASSLAGGQETQYF